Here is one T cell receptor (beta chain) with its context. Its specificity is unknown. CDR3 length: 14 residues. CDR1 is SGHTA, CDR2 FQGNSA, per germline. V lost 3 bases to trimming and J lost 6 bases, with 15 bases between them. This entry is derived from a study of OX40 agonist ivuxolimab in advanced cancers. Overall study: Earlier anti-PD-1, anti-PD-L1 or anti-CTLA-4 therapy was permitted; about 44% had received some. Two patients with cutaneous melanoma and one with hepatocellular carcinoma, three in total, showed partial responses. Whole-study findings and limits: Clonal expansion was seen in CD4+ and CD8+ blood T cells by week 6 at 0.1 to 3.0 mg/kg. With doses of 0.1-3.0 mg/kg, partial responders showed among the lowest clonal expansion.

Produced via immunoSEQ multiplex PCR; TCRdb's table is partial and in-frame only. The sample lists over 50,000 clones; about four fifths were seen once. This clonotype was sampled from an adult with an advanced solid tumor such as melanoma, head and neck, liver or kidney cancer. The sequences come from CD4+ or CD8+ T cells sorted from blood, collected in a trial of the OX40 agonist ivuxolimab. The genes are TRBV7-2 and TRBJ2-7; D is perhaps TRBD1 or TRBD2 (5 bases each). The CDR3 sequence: CASSLGRGVSEQYF. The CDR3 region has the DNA TGTGCCAGCAGCTTGGGAAGGGGAGTCTCCGAGCAGTACTTC.